Below, 2 T cell receptor beta chains from the same sample are listed, as sequenced in a study of vaccination effects on CD4 cells after COVID-19 (dated by TCRdb to about 2022). These receptors are not linked to any known antigen. Library generation was performed with the immunoSEQ multiplex PCR assay. TCRdb re-hosts the immuneACCESS table, in-frame sequences only. Its copies lack some clones; in the studies checked, an unresolved V gene accounts for under half of them, and the cause for the rest is not known. This sample has some 20,000 clones in its table, and approximately 79% of those were observed once. About 9.7% of the sample rests with the top ten. In the ViraFEST assay, PBMC were stimulated with viral peptide pools, and TCR sequencing was then used to find antigen-specific CD4+ T cell clonotypes based on their expansion. After 10 days of culture, CD4+ T cells were isolated with the EasySep CD4+ T cell isolation kit. Each participant got two doses of an mRNA SARS-CoV-2 vaccine, either BNT162b2 or mRNA-1273.

Sample: CD4+ T cells from PBMCs cultured with HCoV-229E spike peptides, taken after COVID-19 vaccination. Interpreted using the paper, the cell subset or site label stands for: HCoV-229E spike overlapping peptide pool stimulation. The receptors stem from a human donor who received a COVID-19 vaccine.

The CDR3 nucleotides read TGTGCCAGCTCACCAATCTTAGGGGGCGTCTATGGCTACACCTTC. Its translation is CASSPILGGVYGYTF. V is TRBV18 and J is TRBJ1-2; TRBD1 aligns across 7 bases. After removal of 2 bases from V and 4 bases from J, the junction contained 7 bases not matched to a gene. Germline CDR1 and CDR2: KGHSH and LQKENI. The CDR3 totals 15 residues.

V and J are TRBV30 and TRBJ1-4; D possibly corresponds to TRBD1 (5 bases). With 8 bases removed from V and 0 bases from J, the gap between germline ends came to 13 bases. The CDR3 totals 14 residues. Germline V gene lookup returns CDR1 GTSNPN and CDR2 SVGIG (reference sequence). This CDR3 reads CAHRGSATNEKLFF. CDR3 nucleotides: TGTGCCCACCGGGGGTCTGCAACTAATGAAAAACTGTTTTTT.